Reported below is one T cell receptor beta chain. The sample is drawn from a study of blood T cell repertoires in COVID-19. In the original processing: Reference gene primers were amplified, and this amplification served to estimate nucleated cell counts. TCRdb keeps only in-frame clones here, not all; method: immunoSEQ multiplex PCR. The V and J calls and clone size were taken over from that table, and D and trimming were inferred from the DNA. The table lists tens of thousands of clones, more than 80% of them singletons. The V and J ends lost 2 bases and 2 bases respectively, with 7 bases between them. Germline V gives CDR1 SGHTA, CDR2 FQGTGA. CDR3 size: 13 residues.

This sequence joins TRBV7-3 and TRBJ2-7; no definite D call. The clonotype originates from a man aged 30 to 45 with acute or convalescent COVID-19. The sequenced sample was peripheral blood. The CDR3 reads CASSLPHTYEQYF. CDR3 in DNA: TGTGCCAGCAGCTTACCGCACACCTACGAGCAGTACTTC.